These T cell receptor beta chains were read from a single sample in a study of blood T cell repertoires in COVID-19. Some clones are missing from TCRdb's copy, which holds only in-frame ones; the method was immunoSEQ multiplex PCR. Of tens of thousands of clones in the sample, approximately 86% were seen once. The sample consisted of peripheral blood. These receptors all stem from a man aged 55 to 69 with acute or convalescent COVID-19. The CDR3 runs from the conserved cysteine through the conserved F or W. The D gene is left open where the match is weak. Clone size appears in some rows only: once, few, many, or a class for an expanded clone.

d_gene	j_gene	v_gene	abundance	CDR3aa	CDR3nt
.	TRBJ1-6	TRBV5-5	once	CASSLTSGTVFSPLHF	TGTGCCAGCAGCTTAACTTCCGGGACTGTATTTTCACCCCTCCACTTT
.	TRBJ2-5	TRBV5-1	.	CASSSGDGQETQYF	TGCGCCAGCAGCTCGGGAGATGGACAAGAGACCCAGTACTTC
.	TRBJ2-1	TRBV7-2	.	CASGLVGLMVEQFF	TGTGCCAGCGGCCTCGTGGGCCTAATGGTTGAGCAGTTCTTC
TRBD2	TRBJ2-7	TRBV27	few	CASSMGLAGMGYEQYF	TGTGCCAGCAGTATGGGACTAGCGGGAATGGGGTACGAGCAGTACTTC
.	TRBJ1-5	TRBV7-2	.	CASSLDLTGVNQPQHF	TGTGCCAGCAGCTTAGATTTGACAGGAGTAAATCAGCCCCAGCATTTT
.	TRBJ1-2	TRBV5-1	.	CASSPDGNYGYTF	TGCGCCAGCAGCCCTGACGGGAACTATGGCTACACCTTC
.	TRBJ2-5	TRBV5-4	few	CASSRLGAETQYF	TGTGCCAGCAGCAGACTAGGGGCGGAGACCCAGTACTTC
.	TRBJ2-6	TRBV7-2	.	CASSGQPVASGANVLTF	TGTGCCAGCAGCGGACAACCTGTAGCATCTGGGGCCAACGTCCTGACTTTC
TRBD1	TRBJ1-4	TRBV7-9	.	CASSLGTGQRNEKLFF	TGTGCCAGCAGCTTAGGGACAGGACAGCGTAATGAAAAACTGTTTTTT
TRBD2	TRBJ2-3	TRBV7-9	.	CASSLLAGGNF	TGTGCCAGCAGCTTACTAGCGGGGGGAAATTTT
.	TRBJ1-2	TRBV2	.	CASSLETNYGYTF	TGTGCCAGCAGTTTGGAGACTAACTATGGCTACACCTTC
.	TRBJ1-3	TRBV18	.	CASSPLQELSGNTIYF	TGTGCCAGCTCACCACTGCAGGAACTCTCTGGAAACACCATATATTTT
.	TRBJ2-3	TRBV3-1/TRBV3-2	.	CASSQGSLSTDTQYF	TGTGCCAGCAGCCAAGGGAGCCTTAGCACAGATACGCAGTATTTT
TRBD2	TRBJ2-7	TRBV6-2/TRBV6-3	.	CASSYSGGAYYEQYF	TGTGCCAGCAGTTACAGCGGGGGGGCTTACTACGAGCAGTACTTC
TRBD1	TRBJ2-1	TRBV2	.	CASSEPGQGINEQFF	TGTGCCAGCAGTGAACCGGGACAGGGTATCAATGAGCAGTTCTTC
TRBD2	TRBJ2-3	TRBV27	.	CASSEGLAGVTDTQYF	TGTGCCAGCAGTGAGGGACTAGCGGGGGTCACAGATACGCAGTATTTT
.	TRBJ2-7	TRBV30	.	CAWDLSGYEQYF	TGTGCCTGGGACTTATCAGGGTACGAGCAGTACTTC
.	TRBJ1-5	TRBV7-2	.	CASRNQGLYQPQHF	TGTGCCAGCAGAAATCAGGGTCTTTATCAGCCCCAGCATTTT
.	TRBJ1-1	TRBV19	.	CASSLAGFGLLNTEAFF	TGTGCCAGTAGTCTTGCGGGGTTTGGTCTCCTGAACACTGAAGCTTTCTTT
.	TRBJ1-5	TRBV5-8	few	CASSLGTGTRSNQPQHF	TGTGCCAGCAGCTTGGGAACAGGGACGAGGAGCAATCAGCCCCAGCATTTT
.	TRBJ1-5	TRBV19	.	CASSVRQSDSNQPQHF	TGTGCCAGTAGTGTTCGACAGTCCGATAGCAATCAGCCCCAGCATTTT
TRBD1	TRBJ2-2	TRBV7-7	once	CASSLVPGGRTGELFF	TGTGCTAGCAGCTTAGTTCCAGGGGGAAGGACCGGGGAGCTGTTTTTT
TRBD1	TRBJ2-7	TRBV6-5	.	CASSLSGTGGYEQYF	TGTGCCAGCAGTTTGTCCGGGACAGGGGGCTACGAGCAGTACTTC
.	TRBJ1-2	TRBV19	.	CASSSRELYGYTF	TGTGCCAGTAGTAGCAGGGAACTCTATGGCTACACCTTC
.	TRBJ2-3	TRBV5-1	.	CASSLEGGGPYTQYF	TGCGCCAGCAGCTTGGAAGGGGGGGGCCCCTATACGCAGTATTTT
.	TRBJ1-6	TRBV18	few	CASSDRNSPLHF	TGTGCCAGCTCCGATCGGAATTCACCCCTCCACTTT